This T cell receptor beta chain emerged from a study of regulatory T cells in long-lasting Graves disease. The study's findings and limits: It was in persistent disease that TRBV28, TRBJ1-2 and TRBJ2-5 were favored. Newly diagnosed patients shared about a thousand public clonotypes; persistent patients shared approximately 2,700.

Time point specified: newly diagnosed GD, antithyroid drugs for less than 3 months. Isolated PBMC RNA provided the starting material for the TCR library. The authors built TCR beta libraries using iRepertoire HTBI primers and Arm-PCR of CDR3 regions. One entry per CDR3 protein, called by TCRdb with MiXCR from the multiplex PCR reads. This table holds 420,000 or so distinct CDR3 sequences, about 16% found once. This CDR3 comprises 16 residues. CDR1 and CDR2 (germline): MNHNS, SASEGT. V dropped 6 bases and J dropped 4 bases, with 16 bases sitting between them. To note about this clonotype: Its specificity is unknown.

These same data were also listed under a study on T cells in Graves' hyperthyroidism and ophthalmopathy. That report adds: Exclusion followed for patients with uncontrolled infection, other autoimmune disease, pregnancy or lactation. Through a model of 13 V-J features, ophthalmopathy was separated from stable hyperthyroidism.

The rearrangement joins TRBV6-1 to TRBJ1-6, with a tentative D call TRBD1 (6 bases). The sample consisted of peripheral blood mononuclear cells (PBMCs), taken at new diagnosis, from a patient treated with antithyroid drugs. The receptor was isolated from a woman under 30 with Graves disease. The CDR3 sequence: CASRRGRGEYNSPLHF. Here the CDR3 DNA reads TGTGCCAGCAGAAGGGGGAGGGGAGAGTATAATTCACCCCTCCACTTT.